What follows are 3 T cell receptor beta chains derived from one specimen sequenced in a study of T cells after yellow fever vaccination. TCRdb re-derived calls from the 5' RACE reads in MiXCR, one entry per CDR3 protein. The sample carries about 550,000 distinct CDR3 sequences, 19% recorded once. Here the sequenced sample was PBMCs, taken 15 days after the yellow fever booster vaccination. The source of these receptors is a man younger than 45 who received the YFV17D yellow fever vaccine.

This chain uses TRBV20-1 with TRBJ2-5, with D perhaps being TRBD1 or TRBD2 (6 bases each). CDR1 is DFQATT, CDR2 SNEGSKA, per germline (reference sequence). Trimming pared 0 bases from V and 4 bases from J, leaving 21 bases between. CDR3 length: 17 amino acids. The CDR3 reads CSARDPQGRLVGETQYF. The DNA for the CDR3 is TGCAGTGCTAGAGATCCTCAGGGGAGGTTGGTAGGAGAGACCCAGTACTTC.

This clonotype was detected a few times. The CDR3 spells CASSLLAGSDTQYF. CDR3 DNA: TGTGCCAGCAGCTTACTAGCGGGATCTGATACGCAGTATTTT. The chain has TRBV7-2 and TRBJ2-3, with 9 nucleotides matching TRBD2. Germline trimming cut 2 bases from V and 6 bases from J; bases unmatched to any gene: 3. Germline CDR1 is SGHTA and CDR2 is FQGNSA. This CDR3 contains 14 residues.

This clonotype was found many times. The genes are TRBV7-7 and TRBJ2-1; 8 bases match TRBD1. Per germline, CDR1 SSHAT and CDR2 FNYEAQ (reference sequence). The CDR3 is 14 amino acids. The junction had 6 bases not matched to a gene; V was cut back by 5 bases and J by 6 bases. CDR3 in DNA: TGTGCCAGCAGCCTCACAGGGGGGAGCAATGAGCAGTTCTTC. Encoded protein: CASSLTGGSNEQFF.